The TCR beta chain under discussion was sequenced for a study of cytomegalovirus exposure and HLA in healthy donors. Study-wide background: For the approximately 400 genotyped donors, approximately 82% fell within the Caucasian-associated ancestry cluster.

This clone turned up a few times. Germline CDR1 and CDR2: LGHNT and FRNRAP. Trimming at V came to 7 bases and at J to 7 bases, leaving 13 bases not matched to a gene. The CDR3 totals 15 residues. Amplification used 60 Vbeta primers and 13 Jbeta primers. Generated by immunoSEQ multiplex PCR, the TCRdb table keeps only in-frame clones and is missing some. The sample contains 130,000 to 150,000 clones, around 79% of which appear only once. This rearrangement joins TRBV12-5 to TRBJ1-5, with TRBD1 identical over 7 bases. Sequencing was done on a sample of PBMCs. This TCR came from a man younger than 35 in good health and CMV-seronegative. CDR3 loop: CASAGTGDPGQPQHF. The CDR3 DNA follows: TGTGCTAGTGCCGGAACAGGGGACCCTGGACAGCCCCAGCATTTT. The full variable domain, completed using reference TRBV12-5 and TRBJ1-5, is DARVTQTPRHKVTEMGQEVTMRCQPILGHNTVFWYRQTMMQGLELLAYFRNRAPLDDSGMPKDRFSAEMPDATLATLKIQPSEPRDSAVYFCASAGTGDPGQPQHFGDGTRLSIL.